The TCR beta chain under discussion was sequenced for a study of OX40 agonist ivuxolimab in advanced cancers. The wider study: The dose-escalation cohort had hepatocellular carcinoma, melanoma, renal cell or head and neck cancer.

V was shortened by 0 bases and J by 2 bases, with 20 bases between the two germline ends. This CDR3 has 20 residues. Patients who had autoimmune disease history or got systemic immunosuppression were left out. At baseline, cycle 4 day 1, and cycle 7 day 1, blood was sampled. On this clone itself: Its target is unknown.

The study's findings and limits: Among the nonresponders, some also had low normalized T-cell clonal expansion.

This table comes from immunoSEQ multiplex PCR, and its TCRdb copy is limited to in-frame clones, with some not included. The table records some 50,000 clones, about 80% of them present only once. V usage is TRBV23-1 and J usage is TRBJ2-6; a possible D gene is TRBD1 (6 bases). TRBV23-1 is an ORF, with its function uncertain. This sequence was found in an adult with an advanced solid tumor such as melanoma, head and neck, liver or kidney cancer. Sample: CD4+ or CD8+ T cells sorted from blood, taken in a trial of the OX40 agonist ivuxolimab. The chain's CDR3 is CASSQSFRGEEFAGANVLTF. The DNA of the CDR3 is TGCGCCAGCAGTCAATCCTTCAGGGGTGAGGAATTCGCTGGGGCCAACGTCCTGACTTTC.